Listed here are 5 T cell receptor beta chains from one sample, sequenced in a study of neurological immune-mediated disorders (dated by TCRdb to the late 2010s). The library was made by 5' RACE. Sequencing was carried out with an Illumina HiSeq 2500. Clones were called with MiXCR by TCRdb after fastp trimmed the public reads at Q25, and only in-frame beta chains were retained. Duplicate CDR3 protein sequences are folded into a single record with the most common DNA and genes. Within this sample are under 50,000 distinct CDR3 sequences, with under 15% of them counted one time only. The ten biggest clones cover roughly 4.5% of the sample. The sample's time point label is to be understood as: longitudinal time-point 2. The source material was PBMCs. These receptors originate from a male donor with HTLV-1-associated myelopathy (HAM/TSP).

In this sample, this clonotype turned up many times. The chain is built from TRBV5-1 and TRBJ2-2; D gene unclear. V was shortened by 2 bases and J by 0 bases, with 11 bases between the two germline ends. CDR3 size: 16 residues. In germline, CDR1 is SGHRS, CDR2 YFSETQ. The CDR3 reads CASSFNIRSNTGELFF. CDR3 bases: TGCGCCAGCAGCTTTAACATAAGATCGAACACCGGGGAGCTGTTTTTT. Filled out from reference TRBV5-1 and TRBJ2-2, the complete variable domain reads KAGVTQTPRYLIKTRGQQVTLSCSPISGHRSVSWYQQTPGQGLQFLFEYFSETQRNKGNFPGRFSGRQFSNSRSEMNVSTLELGDSALYLCASSFNIRSNTGELFFGEGSRLTVL.

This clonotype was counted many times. The CDR3 loop reads CASSSRGLRGTEAFF. The CDR3 DNA reads TGTGCCAGCAGTTCCCGAGGACTGCGGGGCACTGAAGCTTTCTTT. This chain uses TRBV12-3 or TRBV12-4 with TRBJ1-1; D ambiguous. Trimming removed 4 bases from V and 4 bases from J, with 16 bases in between. This CDR3 is built from 15 residues.

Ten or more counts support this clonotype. For the CDR3, the DNA is TGTGCCAGCAGCCTTACAGGGTTAGGGAAGACCCAGTACTTC. Its protein product is CASSLTGLGKTQYF. This chain joins TRBV5-6 and TRBJ2-5, with D perhaps TRBD1 (6 bases). The germline V gene has CDR1 SGHDT and CDR2 YYEEEE. V lost 4 bases and J lost 6, with 16 bases in between. This CDR3 has 14 residues.

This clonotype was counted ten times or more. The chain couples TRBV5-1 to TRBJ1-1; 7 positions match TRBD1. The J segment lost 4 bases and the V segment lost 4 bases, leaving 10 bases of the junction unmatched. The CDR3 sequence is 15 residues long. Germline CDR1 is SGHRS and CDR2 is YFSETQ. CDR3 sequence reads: CASSPIQGKSTEAFF. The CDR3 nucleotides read TGCGCCAGCAGCCCAATACAGGGGAAGTCCACTGAAGCTTTCTTT. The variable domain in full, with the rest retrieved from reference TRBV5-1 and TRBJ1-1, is KAGVTQTPRYLIKTRGQQVTLSCSPISGHRSVSWYQQTPGQGLQFLFEYFSETQRNKGNFPGRFSGRQFSNSRSEMNVSTLELGDSALYLCASSPIQGKSTEAFFGQGTRLTVV.

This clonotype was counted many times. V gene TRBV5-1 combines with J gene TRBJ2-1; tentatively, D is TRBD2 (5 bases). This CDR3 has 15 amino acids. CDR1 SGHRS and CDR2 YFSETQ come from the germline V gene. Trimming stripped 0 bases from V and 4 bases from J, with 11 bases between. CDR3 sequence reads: CASSLAAGLYNEQFF. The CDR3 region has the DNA TGCGCCAGCAGCTTGGCCGCGGGCCTTTACAATGAGCAGTTCTTC.